The 20 T cell receptor beta chains in this list originate from one sample, sequenced in a study of CD4 T cells in relation to SARS-CoV-2 and coronaviruses. For these TCRs, the target antigens are not known. Before the COVID-19 pandemic, during about 2011-2018, CD4+ T cells were taken from unexposed donors. Isolation of CD4+ T cells took place after roughly nine days in culture. Generated by immunoSEQ multiplex PCR, the TCRdb table keeps only in-frame clones and is missing some. The sample contains fewer than 25,000 clones, over 65% of which appear only once. Input material: CD4+ T cells from PBMCs, cultured in vitro. All receptors derive from a human donor in good health.

The rearrangement links TRBV3-1 (or the pseudogene TRBV3-2) to TRBJ2-1, with D unclear. V dropped 4 bases and J dropped 6 bases, with 7 bases sitting between them. CDR1 and CDR2 (germline): LGHDT, YNNKEL (reference sequence). This CDR3 is 12 amino acids long. The CDR3 DNA sequence: TGTGCCAGCAGCCGAGACCTCAATGAGCAGTTCTTC. Protein sequence: CASSRDLNEQFF.

Only a few counts were recorded for this clone. This sequence joins TRBV6-2 or TRBV6-3 and TRBJ2-7, with a weak D call TRBD1 (5 bases). CDR1 is MNHEY and CDR2 is SVGEGT in the germline V gene. The CDR3 is 13 residues long. V gave up 6 bases and J gave up 6 bases, with 15 bases separating them. The DNA of the CDR3 is TGTGCCAGCAGCCCCAGGGAAGTCGCCGAGCAGTACTTC. This sequence encodes CASSPREVAEQYF.

This chain connects TRBV24-1 to TRBJ2-1; 10 bases are a match to TRBD2. This CDR3 contains 15 residues. The junction had 3 bases not matched to a gene; V was cut back by 4 bases and J by 4 bases. Germline lookup yields CDR1 KGHDR and CDR2 SFDVKD. The CDR3 DNA reads as TGTGCCACCAGTGACTCAGCGGGGGGGTACAATGAGCAGTTCTTC. This codes for CATSDSAGGYNEQFF.

This sequence joins TRBV4-3 and TRBJ2-7; 13 bases align to TRBD2. J gave up 4 bases and V 5 bases, and 11 bases lay outside the gene matches. In germline, CDR1 is LGHNA, CDR2 YSLEER. The CDR3 contains 17 residues. CDR3 sequence: CASSTRLAGGMAYEQYF. The CDR3, as DNA: TGCGCCAGCAGCACCCGACTAGCGGGAGGAATGGCTTACGAGCAGTACTTC.

The rearrangement joins TRBV10-1 to TRBJ2-1; 8 positions agree with TRBD2. The V gene end was trimmed by 4 bases and the J gene end by 5 bases; junction bases not matched to a gene: 13. The CDR3 runs 17 residues. The V gene's germline CDR1 is WNHNN and CDR2 SYGVQD (reference sequence). CDR3 nucleotides: TGCGCCAGCAGTGCCCCGGGGGGGGCAGGGGCCCACAATGAGCAGTTCTTC. Protein sequence: CASSAPGGAGAHNEQFF.

The chain employs TRBV5-1 and TRBJ2-1; the match to TRBD2 covers 7 bases. V lost 4 bases to trimming and J lost 1 base; unmatched junction nucleotides: 8. The CDR3 is made up of 16 amino acids. Germline V lookup: CDR1 SGHRS, CDR2 YFSETQ. The DNA of the CDR3 is TGCGCCAGCAGCGCCTGGGGGGGGAGATCCTACAATGAGCAGTTCTTC. Encoded protein: CASSAWGGRSYNEQFF. Based on the CDR3 plus reference TRBV5-1 and TRBJ2-1, the full variable domain is KAGVTQTPRYLIKTRGQQVTLSCSPISGHRSVSWYQQTPGQGLQFLFEYFSETQRNKGNFPGRFSGRQFSNSRSEMNVSTLELGDSALYLCASSAWGGRSYNEQFFGPGTRLTVL.

The chain employs TRBV5-1 and TRBJ1-1; weak D call: TRBD1 (5 bases). V lost 0 bases, J lost 5 bases, and 14 bases lay in between. The CDR3 consists of 15 residues. Germline CDR1 reads SGHRS; CDR2 reads YFSETQ. CDR3 residues: CASSLGPGKETEAFF. The CDR3 nucleotides read TGCGCCAGCAGCTTGGGACCAGGGAAGGAGACTGAAGCTTTCTTT.

J is TRBJ1-1 and V is TRBV27, with 7 bases identical to TRBD1. CDR1 and CDR2 (germline): MNHEY, SMNVEV (reference sequence). J was trimmed by 3 bases and V by 0 bases; bases with no gene match: 1. CDR3 length: 14 residues. The CDR3 protein is CASSLSGGYTEAFF. CDR3 nucleotide sequence: TGTGCCAGCAGTTTATCAGGGGGCTACACTGAAGCTTTCTTT.

This rearrangement joins TRBV7-9 to TRBJ1-2; D gene uncertain. With 5 bases removed from V and 4 bases from J, the gap between germline ends came to 11 bases. Germline V gene sequence: CDR1 SEHNR, CDR2 FQNEAQ (reference sequence). The CDR3 covers 13 residues. The CDR3 loop reads CASSESGSYGYTF. Here the CDR3 DNA reads TGTGCCAGCAGCGAATCAGGATCCTATGGCTACACCTTC.

The chain combines TRBV6-2 or TRBV6-3 with TRBJ1-5, with D maybe TRBD1 (5 bases). The V end was cut by 6 bases, the J end by 3 bases, with 12 bases between. The CDR3 has 14 amino acids. Germline CDR1 and CDR2: MNHEY and SVGEGT. The CDR3 reads CASSPGGDNQPQHF. The CDR3 DNA is TGTGCCAGCAGCCCCGGGGGGGACAATCAGCCCCAGCATTTT.

The rearrangement uses TRBV5-1 and TRBJ2-5, with 9 bases aligning to TRBD1. Trimming cost V 6 bases and J 5 bases; bases outside gene matches: 5. The CDR3 has 13 residues. From germline, CDR1 is SGHRS and CDR2 YFSETQ. CDR3 protein: CASTRTGVETQYF. CDR3 DNA: TGCGCCAGCACCCGGACAGGGGTGGAGACCCAGTACTTC.

V and J are TRBV19 and TRBJ1-1; unclear D gene. Germline CDR1 reads LNHDA; CDR2 reads SQIVND (reference sequence). The CDR3 has 13 amino acids. V was pared by 2 bases and J by 5 bases, with 9 bases between. The CDR3 loop is CASSITPRTEAFF. As DNA, the CDR3 is TGTGCCAGTAGTATAACTCCTCGGACTGAAGCTTTCTTT.

This sequence joins TRBV7-9 and TRBJ2-1; 11 bases match TRBD2. The CDR3 is 15 amino acids. V dropped 2 bases and J dropped 6; count of bases not matched to a gene: 3. Per germline, CDR1 SEHNR and CDR2 FQNEAQ (reference sequence). In DNA, the CDR3 is TGTGCCAGCAGCTTAAAACTAGCGGGAGTCAATGAGCAGTTCTTC. This codes for CASSLKLAGVNEQFF.

V and J are TRBV12-5 and TRBJ2-1; TRBD2 aligns across 8 bases. V was clipped by 7 bases and J by 6 bases; unmatched bases: 11. The V gene's germline CDR1 is LGHNT and CDR2 FRNRAP. The CDR3 has 15 amino acids. The CDR3, as DNA: TGTGCTAGTGCCCCTCGGGGTCTAGCGGGCAATGAGCAGTTCTTC. It translates to CASAPRGLAGNEQFF. Based on the CDR3 plus reference TRBV12-5 and TRBJ2-1, the full variable domain is DARVTQTPRHKVTEMGQEVTMRCQPILGHNTVFWYRQTMMQGLELLAYFRNRAPLDDSGMPKDRFSAEMPDATLATLKIQPSEPRDSAVYFCASAPRGLAGNEQFFGPGTRLTVL.

The V gene is TRBV7-2, the J gene TRBJ1-6, with 7 bases that match TRBD1. The CDR3 is 13 amino acids. The V and J ends lost 5 bases and 7 bases, in that order; junction bases with no gene match: 2. Germline-derived CDR1 and CDR2 are SGHTA and FQGNSA. The CDR3 is CASSPDRNSPLHF. CDR3 DNA: TGTGCCAGCAGCCCGGACAGGAATTCACCCCTCCACTTT.

This clone was seen a few times. The chain recombines TRBV10-2 with TRBJ2-2; weak D call: TRBD2 (5 bases). This CDR3 region has 13 residues. Trimming pared 8 bases from V and 5 bases from J, leaving 12 bases between. Germline V CDR1 and CDR2: WSHSY, SAAADI. DNA of the CDR3: TGCGCCAGCGGGCATCAGCGGACCGGGGAGCTGTTTTTT. This gives the protein CASGHQRTGELFF.

The chain uses TRBV6-2 or TRBV6-3 and TRBJ1-2, with D perhaps TRBD1 (5 bases). V lost 1 base to trimming and J lost 4 bases, with 7 bases between them. Germline assignment: CDR1 MNHEY and CDR2 SVGEGT. This CDR3 spans 13 amino acids. This CDR3 is CASSYFGTYGYTF. CDR3 nucleotides: TGTGCCAGCAGTTACTTTGGGACCTATGGCTACACCTTC.

There are a few counts of this clone. V is TRBV20-1 and J is TRBJ1-2; a possible D gene is TRBD1 (5 bases). The ends were cut back, 6 bases at V and 7 bases at J, with 12 bases in the middle. Germline assignment: CDR1 DFQATT and CDR2 SNEGSKA (reference sequence). CDR3 length: 11 amino acids. The CDR3 is CSAGTEGGYTF. The CDR3, as DNA: TGCAGTGCAGGGACGGAGGGTGGCTACACCTTC.

The rearrangement uses TRBV9 and TRBJ2-7, with TRBD2 matching over 7 bases. The CDR3 runs 16 residues. Trimming cost V 0 bases and J 7 bases; bases outside gene matches: 13. CDR1 is SGDLS, CDR2 YYNGEE, per germline. The CDR3 protein is CASSVGGVAGVVEQYF. CDR3 nucleotides: TGTGCCAGCAGCGTAGGGGGAGTGGCGGGAGTTGTTGAGCAGTACTTC.

The chain combines TRBV6-6 with TRBJ2-3, with D maybe TRBD2 (5 bases). The germline V and J ends were trimmed by 8 bases and 1 base, with 7 bases remaining between them. Germline values: CDR1 MNHNY, CDR2 SVGAGI (reference sequence). The CDR3 consists of 12 residues. In DNA, the CDR3 is TGTGCCAGCGGGGAGCGCACAGATACGCAGTATTTT. Translated, it gives CASGERTDTQYF.